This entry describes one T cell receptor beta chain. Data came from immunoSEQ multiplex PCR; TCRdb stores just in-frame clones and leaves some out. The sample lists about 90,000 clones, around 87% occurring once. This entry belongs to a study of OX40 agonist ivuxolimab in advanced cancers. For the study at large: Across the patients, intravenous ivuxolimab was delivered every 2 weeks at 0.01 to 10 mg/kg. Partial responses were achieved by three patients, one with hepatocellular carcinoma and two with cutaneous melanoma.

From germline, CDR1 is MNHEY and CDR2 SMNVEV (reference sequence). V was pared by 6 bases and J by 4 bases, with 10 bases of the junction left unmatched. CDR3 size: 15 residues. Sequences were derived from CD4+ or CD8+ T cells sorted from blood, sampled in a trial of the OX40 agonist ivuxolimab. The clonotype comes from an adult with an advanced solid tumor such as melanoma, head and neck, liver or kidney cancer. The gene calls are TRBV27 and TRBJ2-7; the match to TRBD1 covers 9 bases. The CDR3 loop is CASRKTGQGIYEQYF. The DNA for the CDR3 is TGTGCCAGCAGAAAAACCGGACAGGGGATTTACGAGCAGTACTTC.